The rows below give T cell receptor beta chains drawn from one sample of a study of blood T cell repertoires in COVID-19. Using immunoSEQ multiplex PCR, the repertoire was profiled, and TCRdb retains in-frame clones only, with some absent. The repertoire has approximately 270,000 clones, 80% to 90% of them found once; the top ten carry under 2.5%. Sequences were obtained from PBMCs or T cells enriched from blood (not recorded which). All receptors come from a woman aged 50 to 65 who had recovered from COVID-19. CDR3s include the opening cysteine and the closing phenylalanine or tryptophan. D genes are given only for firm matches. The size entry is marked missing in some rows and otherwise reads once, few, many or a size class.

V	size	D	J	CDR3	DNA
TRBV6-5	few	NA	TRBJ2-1	CASSYSGSYNEQFF	TGTGCCAGCAGTTACTCGGGCAGTTACAATGAGCAGTTCTTC
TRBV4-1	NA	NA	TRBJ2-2	CASSQRDTEGTGELFF	TGCGCCAGCAGCCAACGAGACACCGAGGGCACCGGGGAGCTGTTTTTT
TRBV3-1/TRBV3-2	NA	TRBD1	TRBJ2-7	CASSQDRGRDEQYF	TGTGCCAGCAGCCAGGACAGGGGGAGAGACGAGCAGTACTTC
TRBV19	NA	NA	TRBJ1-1	CASLGGPWNTEAFF	TGTGCCTCCTTAGGAGGGCCCTGGAACACTGAAGCTTTCTTT
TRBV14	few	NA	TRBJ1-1	CASSRMPVVDTEAFF	TGTGCCAGCAGCCGAATGCCAGTGGTGGACACTGAAGCTTTCTTT
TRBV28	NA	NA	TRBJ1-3	CASSLPLSHSGNTIYF	TGTGCCAGCAGTTTGCCCTTAAGCCACTCTGGAAACACCATATATTTT
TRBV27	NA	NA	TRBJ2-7	CASSLSVAGLYEQYF	TGTGCCAGCAGTTTATCGGTGGCAGGATTGTACGAGCAGTACTTC
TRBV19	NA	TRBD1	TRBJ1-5	CASSRPPGTGGSYSNQPQHF	TGTGCCAGTAGTAGGCCCCCCGGGACAGGGGGTTCTTATAGCAATCAGCCCCAGCATTTT
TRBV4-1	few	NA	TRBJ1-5	CASSQGEAGTNQPQHF	TGCGCCAGCAGCCAAGGAGAAGCGGGCACCAATCAGCCCCAGCATTTT
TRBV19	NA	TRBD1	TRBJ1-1	CASSNPRTGLNTEAFF	TGTGCCAGTAGTAATCCCCGGACAGGACTGAACACTGAAGCTTTCTTT
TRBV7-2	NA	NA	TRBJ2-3	CASSLELGADTQYF	TGTGCCAGCAGCTTAGAATTAGGGGCAGATACGCAGTATTTT
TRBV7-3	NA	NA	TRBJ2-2	CASSLRGLSPGELFF	TGTGCCAGCAGCTTAAGGGGCTTGTCTCCAGGGGAGCTGTTTTTT
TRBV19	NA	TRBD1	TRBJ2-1	CASSMGQSSYNEQFF	TGTGCCAGTAGTATGGGACAGAGCTCCTACAATGAGCAGTTCTTC
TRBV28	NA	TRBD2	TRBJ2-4	CASGSGVRGNIQYF	TGTGCCAGCGGGAGCGGGGTTCGGGGAAACATTCAGTACTTC
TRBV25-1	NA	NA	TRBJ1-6	CASSVGTPNSPLHF	TGTGCCAGCAGTGTGGGGACACCCAATTCACCCCTCCACTTT